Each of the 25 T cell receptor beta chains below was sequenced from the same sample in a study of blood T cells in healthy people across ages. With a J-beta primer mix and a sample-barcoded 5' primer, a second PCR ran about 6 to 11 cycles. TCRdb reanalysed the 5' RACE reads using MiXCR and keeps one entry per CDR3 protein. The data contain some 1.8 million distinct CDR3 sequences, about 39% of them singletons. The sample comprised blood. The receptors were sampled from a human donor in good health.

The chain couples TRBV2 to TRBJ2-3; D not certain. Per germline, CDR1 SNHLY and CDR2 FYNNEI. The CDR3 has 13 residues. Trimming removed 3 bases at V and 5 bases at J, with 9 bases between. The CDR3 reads CASSESWVDTQYF. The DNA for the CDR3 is TGTGCCAGCAGTGAGAGTTGGGTAGATACGCAGTATTTT.

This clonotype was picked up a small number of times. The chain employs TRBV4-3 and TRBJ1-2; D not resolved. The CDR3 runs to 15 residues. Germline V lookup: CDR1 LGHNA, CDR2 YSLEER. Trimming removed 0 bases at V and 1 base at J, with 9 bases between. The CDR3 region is CASSQDLRVNYGYTF. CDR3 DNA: TGCGCCAGCAGCCAAGATCTCCGGGTTAACTATGGCTACACCTTC.

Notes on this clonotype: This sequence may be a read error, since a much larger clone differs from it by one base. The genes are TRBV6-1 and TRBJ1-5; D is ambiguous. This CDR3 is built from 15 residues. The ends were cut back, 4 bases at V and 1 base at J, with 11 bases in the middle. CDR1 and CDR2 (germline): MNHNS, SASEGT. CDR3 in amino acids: CASSGAGESNQPQHF. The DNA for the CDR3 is TGTGCCAGCAGTGGAGCTGGGGAGAGCAATCAGCCCCAGCATTTT.

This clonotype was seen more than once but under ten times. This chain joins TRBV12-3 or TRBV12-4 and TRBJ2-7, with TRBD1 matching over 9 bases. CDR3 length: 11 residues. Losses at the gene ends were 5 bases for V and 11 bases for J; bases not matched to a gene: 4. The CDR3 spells CASSARDREYF. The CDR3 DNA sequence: TGTGCCAGCAGTGCCAGGGACAGGGAGTACTTC.

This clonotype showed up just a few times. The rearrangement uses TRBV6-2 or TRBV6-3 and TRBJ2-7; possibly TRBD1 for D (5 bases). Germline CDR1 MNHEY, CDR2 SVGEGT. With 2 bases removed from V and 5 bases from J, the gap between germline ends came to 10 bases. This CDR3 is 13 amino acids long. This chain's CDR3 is CASSYRYRNEQYF. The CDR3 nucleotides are TGTGCCAGCAGTTACCGATACAGGAACGAGCAGTACTTC.

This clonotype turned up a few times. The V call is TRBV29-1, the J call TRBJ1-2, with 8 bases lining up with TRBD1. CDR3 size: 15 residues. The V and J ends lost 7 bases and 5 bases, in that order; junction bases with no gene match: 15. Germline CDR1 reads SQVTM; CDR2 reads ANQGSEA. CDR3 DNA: TGCAGCGCACTCCCACAGGGGGGAAAGATTTATGGCTACACCTTC. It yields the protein CSALPQGGKIYGYTF.

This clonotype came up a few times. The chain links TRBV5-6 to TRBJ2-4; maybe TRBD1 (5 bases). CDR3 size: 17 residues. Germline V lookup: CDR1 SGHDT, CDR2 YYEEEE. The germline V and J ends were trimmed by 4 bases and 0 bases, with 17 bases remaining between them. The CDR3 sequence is CASSDSAQGLAKNIQYF. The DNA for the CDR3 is TGTGCCAGCAGCGATAGTGCCCAGGGTTTAGCCAAAAACATTCAGTACTTC.

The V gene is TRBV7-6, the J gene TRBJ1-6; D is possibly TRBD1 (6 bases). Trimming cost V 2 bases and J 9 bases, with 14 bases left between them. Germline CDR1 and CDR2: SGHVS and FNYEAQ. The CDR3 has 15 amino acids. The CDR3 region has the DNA TGTGCCAGCAGCTTACAGACAGGTTACGGTTCACCCCTCCACTTT. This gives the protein CASSLQTGYGSPLHF.

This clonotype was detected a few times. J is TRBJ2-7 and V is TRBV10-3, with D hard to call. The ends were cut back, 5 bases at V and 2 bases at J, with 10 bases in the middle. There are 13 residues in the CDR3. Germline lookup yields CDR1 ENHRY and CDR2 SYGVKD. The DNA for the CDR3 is TGTGCCATCAGTCCACTCCCCCCCTACGAGCAGTACTTC. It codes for CAISPLPPYEQYF.

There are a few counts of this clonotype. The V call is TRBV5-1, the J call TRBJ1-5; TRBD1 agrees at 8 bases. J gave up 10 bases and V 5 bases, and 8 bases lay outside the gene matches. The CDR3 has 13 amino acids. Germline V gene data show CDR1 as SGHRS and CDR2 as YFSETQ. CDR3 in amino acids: CASSFLTGGPQHF. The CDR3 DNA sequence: TGCGCCAGCAGTTTCCTCACAGGGGGACCCCAGCATTTT.

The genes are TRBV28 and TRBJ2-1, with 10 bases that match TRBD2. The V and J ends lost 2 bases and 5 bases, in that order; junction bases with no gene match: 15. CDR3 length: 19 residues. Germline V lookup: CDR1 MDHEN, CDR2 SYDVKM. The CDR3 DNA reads TGTGCCAGCAGTTTAAGTTGGCAGCTAGCGGGGGCTCCAAACAATGAGCAGTTCTTC. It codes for CASSLSWQLAGAPNNEQFF.

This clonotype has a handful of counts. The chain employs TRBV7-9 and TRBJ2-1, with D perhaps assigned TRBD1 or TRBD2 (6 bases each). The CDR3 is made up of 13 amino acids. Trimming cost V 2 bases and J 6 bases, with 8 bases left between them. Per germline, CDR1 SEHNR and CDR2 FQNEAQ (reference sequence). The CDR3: CASSLPGANEQFF. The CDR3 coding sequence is TGTGCCAGCAGCTTACCGGGGGCCAATGAGCAGTTCTTC.

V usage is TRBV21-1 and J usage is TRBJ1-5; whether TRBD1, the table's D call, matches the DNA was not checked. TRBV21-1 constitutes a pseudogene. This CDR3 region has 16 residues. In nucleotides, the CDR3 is TGTGCCAGCAGCAAAAGGGCAGGAACCCCCGATCAGCCCCAGCATTTT. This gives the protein CASSKRAGTPDQPQHF.

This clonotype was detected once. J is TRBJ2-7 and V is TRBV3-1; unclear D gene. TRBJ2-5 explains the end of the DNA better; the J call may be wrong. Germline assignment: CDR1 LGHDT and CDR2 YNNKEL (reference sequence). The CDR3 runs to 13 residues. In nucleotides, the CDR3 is TGTGCCAGCAGCCCGCCCTTCTTGGAGACCCAGTACTTC. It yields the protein CASSPPFLETQYF.

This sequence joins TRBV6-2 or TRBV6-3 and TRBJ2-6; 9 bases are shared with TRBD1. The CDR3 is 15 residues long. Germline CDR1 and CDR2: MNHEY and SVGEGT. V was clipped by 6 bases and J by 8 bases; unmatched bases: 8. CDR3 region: CASSRDRDLTNVLTF. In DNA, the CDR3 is TGTGCCAGCAGCCGGGACAGGGACTTGACCAACGTCCTGACTTTC.

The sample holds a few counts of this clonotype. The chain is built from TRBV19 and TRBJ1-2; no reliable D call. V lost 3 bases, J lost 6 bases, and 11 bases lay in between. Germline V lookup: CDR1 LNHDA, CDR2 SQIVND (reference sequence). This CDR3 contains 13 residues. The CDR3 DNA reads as TGTGCCAGTAGTATTTCCGAGACACATGGCTACACCTTC. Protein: CASSISETHGYTF.

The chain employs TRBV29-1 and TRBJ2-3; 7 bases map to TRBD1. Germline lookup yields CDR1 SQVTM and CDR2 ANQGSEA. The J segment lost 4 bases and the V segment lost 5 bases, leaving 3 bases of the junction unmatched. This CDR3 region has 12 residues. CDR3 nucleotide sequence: TGCAGCGTTTTAACAGGGGCAGATACGCAGTATTTT. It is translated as CSVLTGADTQYF.

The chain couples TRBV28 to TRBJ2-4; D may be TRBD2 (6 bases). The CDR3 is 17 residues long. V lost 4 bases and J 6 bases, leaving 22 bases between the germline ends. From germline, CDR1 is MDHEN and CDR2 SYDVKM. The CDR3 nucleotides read TGTGCCAGCAGTTGGGGGGACGTCCGGGGTGCGGGAAACATTCAGTACTTC. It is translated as CASSWGDVRGAGNIQYF.

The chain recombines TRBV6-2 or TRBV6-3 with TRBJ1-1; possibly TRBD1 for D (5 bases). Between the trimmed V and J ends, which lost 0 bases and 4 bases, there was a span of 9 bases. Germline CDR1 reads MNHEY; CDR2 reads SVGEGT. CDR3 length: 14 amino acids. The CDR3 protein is CASSYSGRVTEAFF. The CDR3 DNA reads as TGTGCCAGCAGTTACTCGGGCAGGGTCACTGAAGCTTTCTTT.

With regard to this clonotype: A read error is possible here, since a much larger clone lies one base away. The CDR3 DNA is TGTGCCAGCATACTAGCGGGGGGCACAGATACGCAGTATTTT. Translated: CASILAGGTDTQYF. The rearrangement joins TRBV7-9 to TRBJ2-3; 11 positions agree with TRBD2. Trimming removed 7 bases from V and 1 base from J; junction bases left unmatched: 1. The CDR3 contains 14 residues. Germline lookup yields CDR1 SEHNR and CDR2 FQNEAQ (reference sequence).

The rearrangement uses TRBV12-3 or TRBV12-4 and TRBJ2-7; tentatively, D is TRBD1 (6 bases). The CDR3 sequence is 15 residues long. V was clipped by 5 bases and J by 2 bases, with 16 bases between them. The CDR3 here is CASSLGTLETYEQYF. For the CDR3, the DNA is TGTGCCAGCAGTCTGGGGACACTGGAAACCTACGAGCAGTACTTC.

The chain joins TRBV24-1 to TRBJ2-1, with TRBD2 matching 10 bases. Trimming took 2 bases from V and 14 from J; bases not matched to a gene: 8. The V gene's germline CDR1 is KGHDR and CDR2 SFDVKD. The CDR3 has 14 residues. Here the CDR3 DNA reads TGTGCCACCAGTGATTCCCTATATCTAGCGGGGGAGTTCTTC. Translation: CATSDSLYLAGEFF.

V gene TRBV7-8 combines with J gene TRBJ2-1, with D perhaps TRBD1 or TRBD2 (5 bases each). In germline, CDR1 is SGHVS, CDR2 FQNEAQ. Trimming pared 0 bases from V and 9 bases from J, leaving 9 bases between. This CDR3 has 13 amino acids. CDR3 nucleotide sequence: TGTGCCAGCAGCTTAGCGGGGGTGACTGAGCAGTTCTTC. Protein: CASSLAGVTEQFF.

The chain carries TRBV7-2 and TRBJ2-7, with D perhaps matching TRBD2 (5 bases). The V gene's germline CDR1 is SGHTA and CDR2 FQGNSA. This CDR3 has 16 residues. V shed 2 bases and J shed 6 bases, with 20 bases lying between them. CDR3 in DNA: TGTGCCAGCAGCTTATTCTACGGTCGGGGAGCCGGCGAGCAGTACTTC. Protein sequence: CASSLFYGRGAGEQYF. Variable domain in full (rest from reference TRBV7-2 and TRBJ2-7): GAGVSQSPSNKVTEKGKDVELRCDPISGHTALYWYRQSLGQGLEFLIYFQGNSAPDKSGLPSDRFSAERTGGSVSTLTIQRTQQEDSAVYLCASSLFYGRGAGEQYFGPGTRLTVT.

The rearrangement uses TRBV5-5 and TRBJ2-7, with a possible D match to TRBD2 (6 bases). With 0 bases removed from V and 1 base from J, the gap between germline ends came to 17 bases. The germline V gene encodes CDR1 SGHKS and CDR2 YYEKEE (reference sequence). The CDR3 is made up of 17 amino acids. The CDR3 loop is CASSLVGRGLPSYEQYF. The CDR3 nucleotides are TGTGCCAGCAGCTTGGTCGGTCGGGGACTGCCTTCCTACGAGCAGTACTTC.